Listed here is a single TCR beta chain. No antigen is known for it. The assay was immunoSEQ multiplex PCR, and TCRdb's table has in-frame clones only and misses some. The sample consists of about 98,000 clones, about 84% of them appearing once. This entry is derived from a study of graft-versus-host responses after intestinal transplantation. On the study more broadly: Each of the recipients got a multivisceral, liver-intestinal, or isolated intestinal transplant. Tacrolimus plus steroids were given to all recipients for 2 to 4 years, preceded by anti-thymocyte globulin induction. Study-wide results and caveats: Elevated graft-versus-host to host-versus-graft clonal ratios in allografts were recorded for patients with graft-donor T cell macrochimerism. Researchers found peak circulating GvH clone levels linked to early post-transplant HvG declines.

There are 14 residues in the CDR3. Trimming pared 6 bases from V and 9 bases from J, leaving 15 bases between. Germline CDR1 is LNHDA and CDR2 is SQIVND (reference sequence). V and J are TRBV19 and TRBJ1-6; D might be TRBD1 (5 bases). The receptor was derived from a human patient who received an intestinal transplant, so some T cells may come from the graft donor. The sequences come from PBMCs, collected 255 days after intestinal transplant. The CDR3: CASSLGGEGSPLHF. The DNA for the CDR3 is TGTGCCAGTAGCCTCGGGGGGGAAGGTTCACCCCTCCACTTT.